The clone carrying this T cell receptor beta chain was detected a few times. Its antigen is undetermined. This sample was taken from a study of memory CD4+ T cells and cytomegalovirus serostatus. Overall study results and limits: Suggested: most of the CMV-linked TCR signature lies in CD4+ memory cells. CMV serostatus prediction reached median AUC approximately 0.95, or 0.91 with US-trained model.

Profiling relied on immunoSEQ multiplex PCR, and the TCRdb table lists in-frame clones only, not all of them. The sample includes approximately 60,000 clones, about 80% of them seen just once. The germline V gene encodes CDR1 SGDLS and CDR2 YYNGEE. Trimming shortened V by 4 bases and J by 11 bases, and 18 bases separated the two germline ends. The CDR3 has 13 residues. Single viable CD3+CD4+CD8-CD45RO+ cells were sorted as the memory CD4+ T cells. Serostatus was set by detecting CMV pp150, pp28, p38, p52 IgG. Specimen: memory CD4+ T cells from blood. The chain couples TRBV9 to TRBJ1-1; TRBD1 might be the D (6 bases). The source of this sequence is an adult in good health and CMV-seropositive. Here the CDR3 reads CASSLEGGRRAFF. The DNA of the CDR3 is TGTGCCAGCAGCCTCGAGGGGGGGAGACGGGCTTTCTTT. The full variable domain, rest sourced from reference TRBV9 and TRBJ1-1, is DSGVTQTPKHLITATGQRVTLRCSPRSGDLSVYWYQQSLDQGLQFLIQYYNGEERAKGNILERFSAQQFPDLHSELNLSSLELGDSALYFCASSLEGGRRAFFGQGTRLTVV.